The next 11 T cell receptor beta chains were all read from a single sample in a study of control samples from healthy donors and cancer patients. Here immunoSEQ multiplex PCR was the method, and the copy in TCRdb shows in-frame clones only, minus some. The profile shows 40,000 to 60,000 clones, roughly 86% of them singletons. Sequencing input: PBMCs. The receptors were gathered from a man in his fifties or sixties with head and neck cancer.

The chain couples TRBV6-1 to TRBJ2-5, with TRBD2 matching over 13 bases. This CDR3 spans 16 amino acids. Germline V gene data show CDR1 as MNHNS and CDR2 as SASEGT. The V and J ends lost 1 base and 1 base, in that order; junction bases with no gene match: 0. This chain's CDR3 is CASSEGTSGGQETQYF. The CDR3 coding sequence is TGTGCCAGCAGTGAAGGGACTAGCGGGGGCCAAGAGACCCAGTACTTC.

This rearrangement joins TRBV27 to TRBJ1-1; D may be TRBD1 (6 bases). Looked up from germline, CDR1 is MNHEY and CDR2 is SMNVEV (reference sequence). V was cut by 8 bases and J by 1 base, with 11 bases left in between. This CDR3 is built from 13 residues. CDR3 DNA sequence: TGTGCCAGCGCCGGGACAAAGAACACTGAAGCTTTCTTT. The encoded protein is CASAGTKNTEAFF.

This clone was counted only a few times. The chain has TRBV27 and TRBJ1-1; 8 bases map to TRBD1. V shed 5 bases and J 11 bases; nucleotides not matched to a gene: 4. CDR3 size: 11 residues. The germline gives CDR1 MNHEY, CDR2 SMNVEV (reference sequence). The CDR3 region is CASSQDRVAFF. The CDR3 coding sequence is TGTGCCAGCAGTCAGGACAGGGTTGCTTTCTTT.

The V and J genes are TRBV11-2 and TRBJ2-5, with TRBD1 matching 7 bases. CDR1 SGHAT and CDR2 FQNNGV come from the germline V gene. The trim removed 4 bases at V and 7 bases at J, leaving 12 bases unmatched. CDR3 length: 15 residues. CDR3 region: CASSSGQSGLGTQYF. CDR3 nucleotides: TGTGCCAGCAGCTCGGGACAGTCCGGGCTGGGGACCCAGTACTTC.

The rearrangement links TRBV7-7 to TRBJ2-5; D uncertain. The CDR3 contains 15 residues. Trimming took off 3 bases at V and 1 base at J, with 12 bases between the two ends. Germline V lookup: CDR1 SSHAT, CDR2 FNYEAQ (reference sequence). The CDR3 nucleotides read TGTGCCAGCAGCTTTGTCCGCGCGCCCCAAGAGACCCAGTACTTC. As protein: CASSFVRAPQETQYF.

The genes are TRBV5-1 and TRBJ1-4, with 9 bases that match TRBD1. Germline lookup yields CDR1 SGHRS and CDR2 YFSETQ. Germline trimming cut 2 bases from V and 6 bases from J; bases unmatched to any gene: 5. The CDR3 runs to 15 residues. CDR3 in DNA: TGCGCCAGCAGCTTCTTGACAGGGGGGGATGAAAAACTGTTTTTT. It specifies CASSFLTGGDEKLFF.

This chain connects TRBV10-1 to TRBJ1-2; D is uncertain. The CDR3 is 11 amino acids. Trimming took off 10 bases at V and 4 bases at J, with 10 bases between the two ends. Germline CDR1 WNHNN, CDR2 SYGVQD (reference sequence). CDR3 region: CAILHSYGYTF. For the CDR3, the DNA is TGCGCCATCCTACACAGCTATGGCTACACCTTC.

The CDR3 region has the DNA TGTGCCAGCAGTTACTCGGGACAGGGCCACGGGGGTGGCTACACCTTC. Protein product: CASSYSGQGHGGGYTF. The V and J genes are TRBV6-5 and TRBJ1-2, with 9 bases that match TRBD1. Looked up from germline, CDR1 is MNHEY and CDR2 is SVGAGI. Trimming took 0 bases from V and 7 from J; bases not matched to a gene: 9. CDR3 length: 16 residues.

The DNA of the CDR3 is TGCGCCAGCAGCTTGGACGGAGGTCAAGAGACCCAGTACTTC. Translated: CASSLDGGQETQYF. The V gene is TRBV5-1, the J gene TRBJ2-5; a weak D match, TRBD2 (5 bases). This CDR3 contains 14 residues. The V gene lost 0 bases and the J gene lost 2 bases, with 8 bases spanning the gap. From germline, CDR1 is SGHRS and CDR2 YFSETQ.

J is TRBJ2-5 and V is TRBV11-3; D is undetermined. CDR3 size: 15 residues. Germline V gene lookup returns CDR1 SGHNT and CDR2 YENEEA. V shed 0 bases and J shed 2 bases, with 10 bases lying between them. The CDR3 nucleotides read TGTGCCAGCAGCTTAGATAGTGGGCCTCAAGAGACCCAGTACTTC. It translates to CASSLDSGPQETQYF.

J is TRBJ2-5 and V is TRBV5-6, with 8 bases matching TRBD1. The CDR3 is 15 residues long. Germline assignment: CDR1 SGHDT and CDR2 YYEEEE. V shed 4 bases, J shed 5 bases, and the junction held 10 bases outside the gene matches. CDR3 DNA: TGTGCCAGCAGCCCTAGACAGGGGATACCGGAGACCCAGTACTTC. Translation: CASSPRQGIPETQYF.